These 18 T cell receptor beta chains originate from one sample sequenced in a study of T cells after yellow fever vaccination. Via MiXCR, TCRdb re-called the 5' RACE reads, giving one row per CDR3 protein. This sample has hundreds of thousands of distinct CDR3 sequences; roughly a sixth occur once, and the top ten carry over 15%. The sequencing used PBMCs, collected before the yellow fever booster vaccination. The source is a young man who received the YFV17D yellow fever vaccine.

CDR3 DNA sequence: TGTGCCAGCAGCGAGTGGGACAGGGGTCAGAGGGGTAATGAGCAGTTCTTC. Its translation is CASSEWDRGQRGNEQFF. The chain uses TRBV7-2 and TRBJ2-1; 10 bases match TRBD1. The germline gives CDR1 SGHTA, CDR2 FQGNSA. CDR3 length: 17 residues. The junction had 14 bases not matched to a gene; V was cut back by 5 bases and J by 7 bases. The complete variable domain, with remaining parts taken from reference TRBV7-2 and TRBJ2-1, reads GAGVSQSPSNKVTEKGKDVELRCDPISGHTALYWYRQSLGQGLEFLIYFQGNSAPDKSGLPSDRFSAERTGGSVSTLTIQRTQQEDSAVYLCASSEWDRGQRGNEQFFGPGTRLTVL.

As DNA, the CDR3 is TGCAGTGCCTGGGGACAGAGGACCTACGAGCAGTACTTC. Translation: CSAWGQRTYEQYF. The genes are TRBV20-1 and TRBJ2-7, with TRBD1 identical over 7 bases. Germline V gives CDR1 DFQATT, CDR2 SNEGSKA (reference sequence). V was clipped by 6 bases and J by 2 bases; unmatched bases: 7. The CDR3 contains 13 residues.

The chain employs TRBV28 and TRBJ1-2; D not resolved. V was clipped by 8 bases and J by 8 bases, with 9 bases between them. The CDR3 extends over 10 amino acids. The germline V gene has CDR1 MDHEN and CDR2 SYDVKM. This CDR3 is CASPFKGYTF. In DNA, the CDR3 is TGTGCCAGCCCGTTTAAGGGCTACACCTTC.

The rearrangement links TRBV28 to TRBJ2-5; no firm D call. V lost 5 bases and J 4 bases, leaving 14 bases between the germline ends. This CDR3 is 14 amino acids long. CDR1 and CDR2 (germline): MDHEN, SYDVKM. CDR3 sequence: CASSLYGWGETQYF. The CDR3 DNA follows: TGTGCCAGCAGTCTGTACGGTTGGGGAGAGACCCAGTACTTC.

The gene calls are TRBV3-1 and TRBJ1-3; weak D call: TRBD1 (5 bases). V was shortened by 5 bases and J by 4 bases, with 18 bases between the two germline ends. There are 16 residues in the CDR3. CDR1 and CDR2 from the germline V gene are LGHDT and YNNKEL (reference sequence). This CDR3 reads CASSFPGTSQGNTIYF. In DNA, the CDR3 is TGTGCCAGCAGCTTCCCGGGGACCAGTCAGGGAAACACCATATATTTT. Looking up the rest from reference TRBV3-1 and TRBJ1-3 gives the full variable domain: DTAVSQTPKYLVTQMGNDKSIKCEQNLGHDTMYWYKQDSKKFLKIMFSYNNKELIINETVPNRFSPKSPDKAHLNLHINSLELGDSAVYFCASSFPGTSQGNTIYFGEGSWLTVV.

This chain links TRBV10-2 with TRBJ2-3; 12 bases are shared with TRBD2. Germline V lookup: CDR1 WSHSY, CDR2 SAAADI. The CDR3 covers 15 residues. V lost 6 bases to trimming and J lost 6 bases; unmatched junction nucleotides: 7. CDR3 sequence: CASRLLAGGRDTQYF. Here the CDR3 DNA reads TGCGCCAGCAGGCTTCTAGCGGGGGGGCGGGATACGCAGTATTTT.

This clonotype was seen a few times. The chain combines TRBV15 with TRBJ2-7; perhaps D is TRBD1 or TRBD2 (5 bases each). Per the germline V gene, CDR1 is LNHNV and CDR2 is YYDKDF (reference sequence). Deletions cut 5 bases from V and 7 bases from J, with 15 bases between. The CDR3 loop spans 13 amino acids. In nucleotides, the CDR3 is TGTGCCACCAGCCTCAATGGGGGTGATGAGCAGTACGTC. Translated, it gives CATSLNGGDEQYV.

The CDR3 loop reads CASRVDGEAFF. The CDR3 nucleotides read TGTGCCAGCAGGGTGGACGGTGAAGCTTTCTTT. V usage is TRBV27 and J usage is TRBJ1-1; D gene unclear. In germline, CDR1 is MNHEY, CDR2 SMNVEV (reference sequence). CDR3 length: 11 residues. V was cut by 6 bases and J by 7 bases, with 9 bases left in between.

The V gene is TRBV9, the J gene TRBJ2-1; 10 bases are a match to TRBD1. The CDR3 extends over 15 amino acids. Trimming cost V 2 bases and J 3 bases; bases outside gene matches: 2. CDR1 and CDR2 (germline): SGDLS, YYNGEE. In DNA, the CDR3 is TGTGCCAGCAGCGTCCGGGACAGGGGCTACAATGAGCAGTTCTTC. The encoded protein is CASSVRDRGYNEQFF.

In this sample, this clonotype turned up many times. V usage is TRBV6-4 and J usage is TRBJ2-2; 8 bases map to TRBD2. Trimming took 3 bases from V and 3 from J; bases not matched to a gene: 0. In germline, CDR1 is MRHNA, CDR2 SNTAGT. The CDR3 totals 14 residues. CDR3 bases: TGTGCCAGCAGTGAGCGGGGGGACACCGGGGAGCTGTTTTTT. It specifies CASSERGDTGELFF.

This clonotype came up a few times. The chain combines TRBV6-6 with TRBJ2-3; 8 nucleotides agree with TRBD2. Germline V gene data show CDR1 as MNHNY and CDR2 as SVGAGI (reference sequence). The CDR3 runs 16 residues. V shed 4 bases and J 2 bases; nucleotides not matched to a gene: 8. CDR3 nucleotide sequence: TGTGCCAGCAGTTCCCGACTTAGCGGGGACACAGATACGCAGTATTTT. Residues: CASSSRLSGDTDTQYF.

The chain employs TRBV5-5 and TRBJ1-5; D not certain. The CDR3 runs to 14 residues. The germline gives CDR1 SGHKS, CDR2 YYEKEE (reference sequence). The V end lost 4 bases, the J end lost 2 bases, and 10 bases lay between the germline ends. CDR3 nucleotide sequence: TGTGCCAGCAGCCGGAAGGGTGGCAATCAGCCCCAGCATTTT. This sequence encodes CASSRKGGNQPQHF.

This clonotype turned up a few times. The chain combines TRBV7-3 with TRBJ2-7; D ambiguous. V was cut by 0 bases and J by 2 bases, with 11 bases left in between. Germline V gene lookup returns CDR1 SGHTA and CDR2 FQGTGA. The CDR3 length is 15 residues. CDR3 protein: CASSLTRTYPYEQYF. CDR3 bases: TGTGCCAGCAGCTTAACGCGCACGTACCCCTACGAGCAGTACTTC.

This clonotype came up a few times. CDR3 region: CASSSETGYGDTQYF. The CDR3 DNA reads TGCGCCAGCAGCTCCGAGACAGGGTATGGAGATACGCAGTATTTT. V gene TRBV5-1 combines with J gene TRBJ2-3, with 7 bases that match TRBD1. After removal of 3 bases from V and 5 bases from J, the junction contained 9 bases not matched to a gene. CDR1 is SGHRS and CDR2 is YFSETQ in the germline V gene. CDR3 length: 15 amino acids.

The CDR3 protein is CASSELAGAPSYEQYF. CDR3 sequence (DNA): TGTGCCAGCAGTGAGCTAGCGGGGGCCCCCTCCTACGAGCAGTACTTC. J is TRBJ2-7 and V is TRBV6-1, with 10 bases that match TRBD2. CDR1 is MNHNS and CDR2 is SASEGT in the germline V gene. The V gene end was trimmed by 3 bases and the J gene end by 0 bases; junction bases not matched to a gene: 5. The CDR3 is made up of 16 amino acids.

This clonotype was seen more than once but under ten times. The CDR3 coding sequence is TGTGCCAGCAGTTACGGTCAGGGGTGGACCAAAAACATTCAGTACTTC. The encoded protein is CASSYGQGWTKNIQYF. The chain employs TRBV6-6 and TRBJ2-4, with D possibly TRBD1 on 6 matching bases. This CDR3 is built from 16 residues. CDR1 and CDR2 (germline): MNHNY, SVGAGI (reference sequence). V was trimmed by 2 bases and J by 2 bases, leaving 13 bases between them.

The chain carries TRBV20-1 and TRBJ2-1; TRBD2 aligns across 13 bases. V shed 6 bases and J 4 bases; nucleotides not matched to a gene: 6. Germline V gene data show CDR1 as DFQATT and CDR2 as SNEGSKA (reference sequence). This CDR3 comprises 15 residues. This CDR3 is CSAPLAGGQYNEQFF. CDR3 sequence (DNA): TGCAGTGCGCCACTAGCGGGGGGGCAATACAATGAGCAGTTCTTC.

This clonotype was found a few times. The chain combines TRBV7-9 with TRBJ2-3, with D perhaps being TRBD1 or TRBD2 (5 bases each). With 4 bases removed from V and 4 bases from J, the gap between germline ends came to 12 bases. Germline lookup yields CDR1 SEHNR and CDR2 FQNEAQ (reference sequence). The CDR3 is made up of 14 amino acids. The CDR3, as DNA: TGTGCCAGCAGCTACCGGGGCCTGGCAGATACGCAGTATTTT. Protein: CASSYRGLADTQYF.